This T cell receptor beta chain came from a study of blood T cell repertoires in COVID-19. Study-level information: The analysed material was cDNA or gDNA that came from T cells, B-cell-depleted T cells, or PBMCs.

Measured with immunoSEQ multiplex PCR; TCRdb has only the in-frame clones, and not every one. The top ten clones hold roughly 1.2% of a sample with about 400,000 clones, about 89% of them seen once. CDR1 is DFQATT and CDR2 is SNEGSKA in the germline V gene (reference sequence). This CDR3 is built from 9 residues. The germline V and J ends were trimmed by 3 bases and 15 bases, with 9 bases remaining between them. The sequence was collected from a man in his forties or fifties with acute or convalescent COVID-19. The rearrangement links TRBV20-1 to TRBJ2-1; D is undetermined. The source material was peripheral blood. The CDR3 loop is CSASSPGFF. The CDR3 nucleotides read TGCAGTGCTAGCTCCCCGGGGTTCTTC.